These 18 T cell receptor beta chains were all obtained from the same sample, sequenced in a study of T cells expressing NK-cell markers. With the 5' RACE reads reprocessed, TCRdb shows one record per CDR3 protein and no DNA. This sample contains roughly 380,000 distinct CDR3 sequences. Sequencing was done on a sample of blood T cells: a sorted CD56 or NKG2C T cell subset, CD4+ or CD8+ T cells, or bulk PBMC T cells (not recorded which). The origin of the receptors is a man aged 18 to 69 in good health.

The chain uses TRBV7-8 and TRBJ2-3. This CDR3 comprises 14 residues. CDR1 SGHVS and CDR2 FQNEAQ come from the germline V gene. The CDR3 is CASSLAPATDTQYF. The complete variable domain, with remaining parts taken from reference TRBV7-8 and TRBJ2-3, reads GAGVSQSPRYKVAKRGQDVALRCDPISGHVSLFWYQQALGQGPEFLTYFQNEAQLDKSGLPSDRFFAERPEGSVSTLKIQRTQQEDSAVYLCASSLAPATDTQYFGPGTRLTVL.

CDR3 loop: CASSGSGTGEKNIQYF. The J gene is TRBJ2-4, the V gene TRBV6-2 or TRBV6-3; the TCRdb D gene call, TRBD1, has no DNA to confirm it. The CDR3 runs 16 residues. Germline-derived CDR1 and CDR2 are MNHEY and SVGEGT.

The chain recombines TRBV2 with TRBJ2-1; without DNA, the TCRdb call of TRBD1 cannot be checked. Per the germline V gene, CDR1 is SNHLY and CDR2 is FYNNEI. This CDR3 is built from 15 residues. CDR3 sequence: CASGNPGQGNNEQFF.

This chain links TRBV12-3 or TRBV12-4 with TRBJ2-1; TCRdb calls TRBD1, which cannot be checked without DNA. This CDR3 comprises 17 residues. The CDR3 region is CASSWGQGSSSYNEQFF.

V gene TRBV18 combines with J gene TRBJ1-2; the TCRdb D gene call, TRBD1, has no DNA to confirm it. This CDR3 spans 12 amino acids. CDR1 and CDR2 (germline): KGHSH, LQKENI. CDR3 loop: CASSRGTGGTTF.

V gene TRBV18 combines with J gene TRBJ2-5; TCRdb names TRBD1, which stays unverified in the absence of DNA. Looked up from germline, CDR1 is KGHSH and CDR2 is LQKENI. The CDR3 runs to 16 residues. CDR3 protein: CASSPDRTGVSETQYF.

The CDR3 spells CASSQVGGNTGELFF. The chain links TRBV4-1 to TRBJ2-2. The V gene's germline CDR1 is MGHRA and CDR2 YSYEKL. The CDR3 length is 15 residues.

V usage is TRBV7-8 and J usage is TRBJ2-5; lacking DNA, the TRBD1 call made by TCRdb goes unchecked. Germline V gene lookup returns CDR1 SGHVS and CDR2 FQNEAQ. This CDR3 has 14 residues. CDR3 sequence: CASSSGQTQETQYF.

The chain carries TRBV11-2 and TRBJ2-2; there is no DNA to check the TCRdb D call of TRBD1. Germline V gene data show CDR1 as SGHAT and CDR2 as FQNNGV. CDR3 length: 16 residues. CDR3 region: CASSFPGQGNTGELFF. The entire variable domain, with the rest obtained from reference TRBV11-2 and TRBJ2-2, is as follows: EAGVAQSPRYKIIEKRQSVAFWCNPISGHATLYWYQQILGQGPKLLIQFQNNGVVDDSQLPKDRFSAERLKGVDSTLKIQPAKLEDSAVYLCASSFPGQGNTGELFFGEGSRLTVL.

The rearrangement links TRBV18 to TRBJ2-1; TCRdb designates TRBD1, a call that cannot be tested without DNA. The CDR3 is 14 residues long. Germline V gene lookup returns CDR1 KGHSH and CDR2 LQKENI. This CDR3 is CASSPSRERNEQFF.

The chain links TRBV5-5 to TRBJ1-2; TCRdb's D call of TRBD1 is untestable without DNA. The CDR3 runs 15 residues. Germline V gives CDR1 SGHKS, CDR2 YYEKEE (reference sequence). CDR3 residues: CASSFIQGANYGYTF.

The chain employs TRBV6-1 and TRBJ2-2; TCRdb names TRBD1, which stays unverified in the absence of DNA. CDR1 and CDR2 from the germline V gene are MNHNS and SASEGT. CDR3 length: 15 amino acids. CDR3 residues: CATAPRQTNTGELFF.

The chain employs TRBV5-5 and TRBJ2-7; the TCRdb call, TRBD1, lacks DNA for checking. The CDR3 length is 15 residues. Germline V CDR1 and CDR2: SGHKS, YYEKEE (reference sequence). The CDR3 sequence is CASSLLQGASYEQYF.

J is TRBJ2-6 and V is TRBV11-2; absent DNA, TCRdb's TRBD1 call cannot be checked. CDR3 length equals 18 residues. Germline assignment: CDR1 SGHAT and CDR2 FQNNGV. CDR3 in amino acids: CASSYGQGTGAGANVLTF.

This chain joins TRBV6-5 and TRBJ2-3; the TRBD1 assignment by TCRdb is unverifiable without DNA. CDR1 is MNHEY, CDR2 SVGAGI, per germline. CDR3 size: 15 residues. CDR3 sequence reads: CASSSRDSWSISQYF.

The chain employs TRBV29-1 and TRBJ1-2; without DNA, the TCRdb call of TRBD1 cannot be checked. The CDR3 totals 19 residues. From germline, CDR1 is SQVTM and CDR2 ANQGSEA. CDR3 amino acids: CSVTRAGQRIEDGGIGYTF.

This rearrangement joins TRBV27 to TRBJ2-1; checking the TCRdb D call of TRBD2 is not possible without DNA. CDR3 length: 16 amino acids. CDR1 and CDR2 from the germline V gene are MNHEY and SMNVEV (reference sequence). The CDR3: CASSPQGAGGYNEQFF.

The chain employs TRBV7-9 and TRBJ2-3; TCRdb proposes TRBD1, but this gene call is untestable without DNA. In germline, CDR1 is SEHNR, CDR2 FQNEAQ (reference sequence). CDR3 size: 17 residues. CDR3 residues: CASSLAHGQTSTDTQYF.